The next 10 T cell receptor beta chains were all read from a single sample in a study of blood T cell repertoires in COVID-19. Here immunoSEQ multiplex PCR was the method, and the copy in TCRdb shows in-frame clones only, minus some. The sample holds about 340,000 clones, around 82% seen once. Source material: peripheral blood. The receptors were sampled from a man aged 30 to 39 with active or convalescent COVID-19.

This clone appeared once. The V call is TRBV9, the J call TRBJ2-2; 8 bases are shared with TRBD2. This CDR3 is 16 amino acids long. Germline trimming cut 3 bases from V and 2 bases from J; bases unmatched to any gene: 6. The V gene's germline CDR1 is SGDLS and CDR2 YYNGEE. The CDR3 nucleotides read TGTGCCAGCAGCGCTTATAGCGGGGCCAACACCGGGGAGCTGTTTTTT. Amino acids: CASSAYSGANTGELFF.

The V call is TRBV5-1, the J call TRBJ1-1; the D is unclear. CDR1 is SGHRS and CDR2 is YFSETQ in the germline V gene. This CDR3 region has 16 residues. V was cut by 0 bases and J by 0 bases, with 12 bases left in between. CDR3: CASSLVAGSLNTEAFF. The CDR3 DNA is TGCGCCAGCAGCTTGGTCGCAGGATCCCTGAACACTGAAGCTTTCTTT.

This chain links TRBV7-2 with TRBJ2-6; D ambiguous. The CDR3 length is 15 residues. V was pared by 7 bases and J by 0 bases, with 10 bases between. In germline, CDR1 is SGHTA, CDR2 FQGNSA. The CDR3 region is CASKEKFSGANVLTF. The DNA for the CDR3 is TGTGCCAGCAAAGAGAAATTCTCTGGGGCCAACGTCCTGACTTTC.

The rearrangement links TRBV18 to TRBJ2-2; 9 nucleotides align to TRBD1. The V segment lost 2 bases and the J segment 3 bases; nucleotides outside the gene matches: 1. Germline CDR1 KGHSH, CDR2 LQKENI. The CDR3 spans 15 residues. The CDR3 region has the DNA TGTGCCAGCTCACCAGACAGGGGGTACACCGGGGAGCTGTTTTTT. Translating gives CASSPDRGYTGELFF.

J is TRBJ2-7 and V is TRBV3-1 (or the pseudogene TRBV3-2); 11 nucleotides line up with TRBD2. J lost 7 bases, V lost 1 base, and 12 bases had no gene match. CDR3 length: 17 amino acids. CDR1 LGHDT and CDR2 YNNKEL come from the germline V gene (reference sequence). The CDR3 sequence: CASSQGTVLAGAWEQYF. The DNA of the CDR3 is TGTGCCAGCAGCCAAGGGACGGTACTAGCGGGAGCCTGGGAGCAGTACTTC.

The chain joins TRBV28 to TRBJ1-5; D perhaps matches TRBD1 (5 bases). Germline loops: CDR1 MDHEN, CDR2 SYDVKM. The CDR3 covers 13 residues. V gave up 2 bases and J gave up 9 bases, with 11 bases separating them. In DNA, the CDR3 is TGTGCCAGCAGTTTAACCGCGGGGCGGCCCCAGCATTTT. This codes for CASSLTAGRPQHF.

This sequence joins TRBV4-3 and TRBJ2-6, with D perhaps matching TRBD2 (7 bases). Germline CDR1 is LGHNA and CDR2 is YSLEER. Trimming stripped 0 bases from V and 4 bases from J, with 13 bases between. The CDR3 covers 17 residues. This CDR3 reads CASSQDLGGAGANVLTF. In nucleotides, the CDR3 is TGCGCCAGCAGCCAAGATCTGGGGGGGGCCGGGGCCAACGTCCTGACTTTC.

V and J are TRBV25-1 and TRBJ1-1; D is possibly TRBD1 (6 bases). V dropped 8 bases and J dropped 9 bases, with 16 bases sitting between them. Germline CDR1 MGHDK, CDR2 SYGVNS. This CDR3 comprises 12 residues. The CDR3 here is CASHGQFPQAFF. The CDR3 nucleotides are TGTGCCAGCCATGGACAGTTCCCACAAGCTTTCTTT.

The CDR3 loop is CAISESGPENQPQHF. The CDR3 nucleotides read TGTGCCATCAGTGAGAGCGGCCCAGAGAATCAGCCCCAGCATTTT. J is TRBJ1-5 and V is TRBV10-3; D not certain. The CDR3 has 15 amino acids. Trimming cost V 2 bases and J 4 bases, with 12 bases left between them. The germline V gene encodes CDR1 ENHRY and CDR2 SYGVKD.

The chain links TRBV4-1 to TRBJ2-5; possible D gene TRBD1, 6 bases. Germline-derived CDR1 and CDR2 are MGHRA and YSYEKL. The CDR3 has 15 amino acids. Trimming removed 3 bases from V and 6 bases from J, with 17 bases in between. The chain's CDR3 is CASSHTGSQGKTQYF. CDR3 sequence (DNA): TGCGCCAGCAGCCATACCGGTAGTCAGGGGAAGACCCAGTACTTC.